Listed below are T cell receptor beta chains from one sample, sequenced in a study of blood T cell repertoires in COVID-19. The data were produced by immunoSEQ multiplex PCR, yet TCRdb's version contains in-frame clones alone and is incomplete. The sample holds some 83,000 clones, around 90% seen once. The sample taken for sequencing was peripheral blood. These receptors all stem from a woman at least 80 years old with active or convalescent COVID-19. The conserved cysteine and the conserved F or W are not part of the CDR3 here. Each record gives: D gene, V gene, J gene, CDR3 protein. The D gene is left open where the match is weak.

>-|TRBV3-1/TRBV3-2|TRBJ1-1
ASSPQGRFMNTEAF
>-|TRBV6-5|TRBJ1-2
ASAYRDGEGSYT
>-|TRBV27|TRBJ2-3
ASSLGSPIGLQY
>TRBD2|TRBV30|TRBJ2-1
AWSRLAGGSYNEQF
>TRBD2|TRBV6-5|TRBJ2-1
ASREGLAGYNEQF
>-|TRBV29-1|TRBJ1-1
SAAAGVTEAF
>-|TRBV6-5|TRBJ2-3
ASSYSGRSTDTQY
>-|TRBV7-2|TRBJ2-1
ASSFMALAYNEQF
>TRBD1|TRBV29-1|TRBJ2-7
SVDRGTDEQY
>TRBD1|TRBV5-6|TRBJ2-2
ASSFRDRGTGELF
>TRBD1|TRBV2|TRBJ1-4
ASKPGQGVFGNEKLF
>-|TRBV28|TRBJ1-5
ASSFIGGSPNQPQH
>-|TRBV14|TRBJ1-1
ASSQDTGGTEAF
>TRBD1|TRBV6-5|TRBJ1-6
ANKQGAAWNSPLH
>-|TRBV9|TRBJ2-2
ASSVSQGYTGELF
>-|TRBV6-5|TRBJ2-7
ASSSLTTRGYEQY
>-|TRBV5-5|TRBJ1-5
ASQGGILSNQPQH
>TRBD1|TRBV5-4|TRBJ1-1
ASSRGGSNTEAF
>-|TRBV6-5|TRBJ1-2
ASSYSRRDYGYT
>-|TRBV19|TRBJ1-5
ASSIWSDNQPQH
>-|TRBV7-9|TRBJ1-6
ASSLAVGLGSPLH
>TRBD1|TRBV7-6|TRBJ2-5
ASSSQGAGGTQY
>-|TRBV14|TRBJ1-2
ASSLEELTL
>-|TRBV9|TRBJ1-1
ASSVGGRRNTEAF
>-|TRBV24-1|TRBJ2-5
ATSPRGETQY
>-|TRBV28|TRBJ1-3
ASSLRVASGNTIY
>TRBD2|TRBV28|TRBJ2-1
ASSLYAGGFQHEQF
>TRBD1|TRBV15|TRBJ2-4
ATSGRTGVGIQY
>TRBD1|TRBV7-9|TRBJ2-7
ASSLGQFYEQY
>-|TRBV5-1|TRBJ2-3
ASSLDSSTQY
>TRBD1|TRBV12-3/TRBV12-4|TRBJ1-2
ASSGTGRYGYT
>TRBD1|TRBV5-1|TRBJ2-7
ASSLSGGTQRQY
>-|TRBV9|TRBJ2-3
ASSPQGDTQY
>-|TRBV19|TRBJ1-5
ASSKERNQPQH
>-|TRBV7-9|TRBJ1-4
ASSSTGGANEKLF
>-|TRBV28|TRBJ2-2
ASTRGGAAGELF
>-|TRBV10-1|TRBJ2-1
ASSEGEGDEQF
>TRBD1|TRBV28|TRBJ2-7
ASSLPGTVIHEQY
>TRBD1|TRBV6-2/TRBV6-3|TRBJ1-1
ASSVPGQGLNTEAF
>-|TRBV7-9|TRBJ2-7
ASSTVRGRFYEQY
>TRBD2|TRBV4-3|TRBJ2-2
ASSRTLAGEDTGELF
>TRBD1|TRBV3-1/TRBV3-2|TRBJ1-1
ASSLGQGGTEAF
>-|TRBV7-9|TRBJ2-5
ASSLAGAETQY
>TRBD2|TRBV6-2/TRBV6-3|TRBJ2-3
ASSYKASGSLSADTQY
>-|TRBV27|TRBJ2-3
ASSSPGGRGTDTQY
>TRBD1|TRBV27|TRBJ2-1
ASSYLTGTGVYNEQF
>TRBD1|TRBV5-6|TRBJ2-7
ASSLAGGPYEQY
>-|TRBV11-2|TRBJ1-1
ASSADRNTEAF
>TRBD1|TRBV11-2|TRBJ2-7
ASSGGTGGHRGEQY
>TRBD2|TRBV10-3|TRBJ2-2
AIRKTTSGVTGELF
>TRBD1|TRBV19|TRBJ2-2
ASTDRGLYTGELF
>-|TRBV13|TRBJ1-5
ASSQQRGQPQH
>TRBD1|TRBV28|TRBJ1-4
ASSFRQGGSEKLF
>TRBD1|TRBV6-1|TRBJ1-6
ASSGAKVGTGRNSPLH
>-|TRBV28|TRBJ1-1
ASKVGGNTEAF
>TRBD1|TRBV19|TRBJ1-2
ASSNDRGRSYGYT
>-|TRBV7-2|TRBJ2-1
ASSWAGNNEQF
>TRBD1|TRBV19|TRBJ2-2
ASSSGTGRSGELF
>-|TRBV14|TRBJ2-3
ASSQGWRGPAGTDTQY
>TRBD1|TRBV29-1|TRBJ1-1
SALDRGNTEAF